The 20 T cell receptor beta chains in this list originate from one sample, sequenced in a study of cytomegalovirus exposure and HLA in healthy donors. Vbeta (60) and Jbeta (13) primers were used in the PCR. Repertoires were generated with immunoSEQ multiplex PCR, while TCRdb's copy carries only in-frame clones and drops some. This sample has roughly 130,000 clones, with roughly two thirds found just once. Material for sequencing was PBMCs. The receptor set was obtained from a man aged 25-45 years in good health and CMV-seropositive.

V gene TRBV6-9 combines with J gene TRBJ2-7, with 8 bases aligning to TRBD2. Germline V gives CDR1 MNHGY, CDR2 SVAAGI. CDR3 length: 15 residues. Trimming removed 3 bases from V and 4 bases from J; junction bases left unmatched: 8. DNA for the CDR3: TGTGCCAGCAGTTACCCCAGCGGGAGCGCGTACGAGCAGTACTTC. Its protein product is CASSYPSGSAYEQYF.

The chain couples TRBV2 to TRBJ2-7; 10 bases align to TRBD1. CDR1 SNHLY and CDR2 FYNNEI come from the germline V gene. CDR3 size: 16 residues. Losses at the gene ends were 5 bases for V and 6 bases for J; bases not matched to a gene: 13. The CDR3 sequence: CASSPRDRGGPGEQYF. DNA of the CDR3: TGTGCCAGCAGTCCCCGGGACAGGGGCGGTCCGGGCGAGCAGTACTTC.

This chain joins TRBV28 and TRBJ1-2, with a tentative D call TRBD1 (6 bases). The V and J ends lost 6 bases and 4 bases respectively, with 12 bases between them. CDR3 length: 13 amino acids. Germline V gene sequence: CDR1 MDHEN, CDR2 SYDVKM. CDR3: CASRSGVRYGYTF. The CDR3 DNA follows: TGTGCCAGCAGATCAGGGGTTCGCTATGGCTACACCTTC.

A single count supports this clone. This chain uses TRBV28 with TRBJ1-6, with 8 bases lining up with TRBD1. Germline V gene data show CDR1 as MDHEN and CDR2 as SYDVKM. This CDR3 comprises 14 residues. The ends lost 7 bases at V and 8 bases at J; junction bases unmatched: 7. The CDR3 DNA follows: TGTGCCAGCAATCCGGACAGGGTGGATTCACCCCTCCACTTT. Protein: CASNPDRVDSPLHF. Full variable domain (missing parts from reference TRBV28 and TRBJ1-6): DVKVTQSSRYLVKRTGEKVFLECVQDMDHENMFWYRQDPGLGLRLIYFSYDVKMKEKGDIPEGYSVSREKKERFSLILESASTNQTSMYLCASNPDRVDSPLHFGNGTRLTVT.

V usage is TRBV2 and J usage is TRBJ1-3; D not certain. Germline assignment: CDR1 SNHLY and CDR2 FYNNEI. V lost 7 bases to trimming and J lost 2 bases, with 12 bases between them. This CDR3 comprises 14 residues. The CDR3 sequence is CASMALVTGNTIYF. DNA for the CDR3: TGTGCCAGCATGGCCCTGGTAACTGGAAACACCATATATTTT.

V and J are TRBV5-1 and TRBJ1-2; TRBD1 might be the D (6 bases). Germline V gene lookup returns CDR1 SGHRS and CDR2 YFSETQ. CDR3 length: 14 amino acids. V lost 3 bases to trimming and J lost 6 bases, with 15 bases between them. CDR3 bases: TGCGCCAGCAGCTCGGTCACAGGGTTTGATGGCTACACCTTC. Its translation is CASSSVTGFDGYTF.

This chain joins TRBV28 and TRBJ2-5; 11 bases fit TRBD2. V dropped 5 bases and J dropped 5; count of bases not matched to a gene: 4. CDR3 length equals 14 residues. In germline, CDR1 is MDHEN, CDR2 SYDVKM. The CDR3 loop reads CASSPLAGGETQYF. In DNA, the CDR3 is TGTGCCAGCAGTCCCTTAGCGGGAGGGGAGACCCAGTACTTC.

The chain's CDR3 is CASRDLQGSYEQYF. Here the CDR3 DNA reads TGTGCCAGCAGAGATTTACAGGGGTCCTACGAGCAGTACTTC. The rearrangement joins TRBV2 to TRBJ2-7; 7 nucleotides agree with TRBD1. V shed 6 bases, J shed 1 base, and the junction held 6 bases outside the gene matches. The germline gives CDR1 SNHLY, CDR2 FYNNEI. The CDR3 covers 14 residues. The variable domain in full, completed from reference TRBV2 and TRBJ2-7, reads EPEVTQTPSHQVTQMGQEVILRCVPISNHLYFYWYRQILGQKVEFLVSFYNNEISEKSEIFDDQFSVERPDGSNFTLKIRSTKLEDSAMYFCASRDLQGSYEQYFGPGTRLTVT.

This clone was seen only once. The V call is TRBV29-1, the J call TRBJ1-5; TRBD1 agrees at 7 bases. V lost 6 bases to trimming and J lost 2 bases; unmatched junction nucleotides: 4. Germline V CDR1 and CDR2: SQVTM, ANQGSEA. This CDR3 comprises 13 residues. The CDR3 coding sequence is TGCAGCGTGCTTGGACAGGGCAATCAGCCCCAGCATTTT. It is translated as CSVLGQGNQPQHF.

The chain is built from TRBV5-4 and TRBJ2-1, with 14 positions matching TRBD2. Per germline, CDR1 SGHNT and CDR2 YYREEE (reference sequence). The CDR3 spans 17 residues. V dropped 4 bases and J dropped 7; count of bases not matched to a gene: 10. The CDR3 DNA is TGTGCCAGCAGCCCCTCACCCGGGACTAGCGGGGGTAATGAGCAGTTCTTC. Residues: CASSPSPGTSGGNEQFF.

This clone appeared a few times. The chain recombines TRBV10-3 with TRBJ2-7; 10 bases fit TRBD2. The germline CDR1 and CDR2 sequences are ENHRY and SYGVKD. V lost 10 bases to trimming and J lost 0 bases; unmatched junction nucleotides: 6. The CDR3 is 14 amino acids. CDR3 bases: TGTGCCACGAAACTAGCGGGGAGCTCCTACGAGCAGTACTTC. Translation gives CATKLAGSSYEQYF.

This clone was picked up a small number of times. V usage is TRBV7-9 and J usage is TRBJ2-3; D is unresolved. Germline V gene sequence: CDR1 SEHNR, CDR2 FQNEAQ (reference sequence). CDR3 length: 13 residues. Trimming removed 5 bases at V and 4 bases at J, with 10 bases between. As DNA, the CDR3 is TGTGCCAGCAGCCCCCGGGTGGCAGATACGCAGTATTTT. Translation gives CASSPRVADTQYF.

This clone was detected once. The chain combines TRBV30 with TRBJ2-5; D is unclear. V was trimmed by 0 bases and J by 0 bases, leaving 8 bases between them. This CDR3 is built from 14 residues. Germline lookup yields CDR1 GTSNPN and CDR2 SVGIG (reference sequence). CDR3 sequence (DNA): TGTGCCTGGAGTGTACTGCCCTACCAAGAGACCCAGTACTTC. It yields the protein CAWSVLPYQETQYF.

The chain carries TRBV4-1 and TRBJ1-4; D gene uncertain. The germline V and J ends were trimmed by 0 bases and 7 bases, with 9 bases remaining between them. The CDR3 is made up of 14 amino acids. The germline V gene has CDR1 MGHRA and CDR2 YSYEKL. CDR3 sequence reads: CASSQDRGGEKLFF. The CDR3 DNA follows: TGCGCCAGCAGCCAAGATCGGGGTGGTGAAAAACTGTTTTTT.

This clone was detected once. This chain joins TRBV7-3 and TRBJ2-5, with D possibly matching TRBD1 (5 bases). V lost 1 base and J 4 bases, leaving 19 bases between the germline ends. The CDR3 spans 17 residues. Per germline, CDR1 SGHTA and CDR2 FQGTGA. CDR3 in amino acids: CASSLIGRLGAVETQYF. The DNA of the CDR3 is TGTGCCAGCAGCTTAATCGGTCGTTTAGGGGCCGTAGAGACCCAGTACTTC.

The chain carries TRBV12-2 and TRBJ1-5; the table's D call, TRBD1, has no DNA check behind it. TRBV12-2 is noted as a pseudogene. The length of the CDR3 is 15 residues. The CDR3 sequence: CASRLNRGPIQPQHF. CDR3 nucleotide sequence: TGTGCAAGTCGCTTAAACAGGGGACCTATTCAGCCCCAGCATTTT.

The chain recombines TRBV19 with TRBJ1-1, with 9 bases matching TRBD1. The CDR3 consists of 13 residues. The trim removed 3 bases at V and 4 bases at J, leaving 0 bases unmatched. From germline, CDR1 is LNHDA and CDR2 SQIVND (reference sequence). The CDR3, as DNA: TGTGCCAGTAGTATGACAGGGGGCACTGAAGCTTTCTTT. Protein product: CASSMTGGTEAFF. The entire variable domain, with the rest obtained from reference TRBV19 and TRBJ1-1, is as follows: DGGITQSPKYLFRKEGQNVTLSCEQNLNHDAMYWYRQDPGQGLRLIYYSQIVNDFQKGDIAEGYSVSREKKESFPLTVTSAQKNPTAFYLCASSMTGGTEAFFGQGTRLTVV.

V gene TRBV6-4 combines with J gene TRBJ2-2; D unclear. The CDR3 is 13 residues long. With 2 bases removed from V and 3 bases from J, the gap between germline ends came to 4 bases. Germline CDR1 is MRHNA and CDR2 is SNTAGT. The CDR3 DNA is TGTGCCAGCAGTGACAGCTACACCGGGGAGCTGTTTTTT. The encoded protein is CASSDSYTGELFF.

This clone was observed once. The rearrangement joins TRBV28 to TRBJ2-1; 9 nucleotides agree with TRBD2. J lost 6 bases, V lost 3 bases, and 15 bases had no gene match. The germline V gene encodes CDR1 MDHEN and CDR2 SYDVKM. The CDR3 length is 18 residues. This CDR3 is CASSFYLSSGISPNEQFF. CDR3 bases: TGTGCCAGCAGTTTTTACCTATCTAGCGGGATTTCCCCCAATGAGCAGTTCTTC. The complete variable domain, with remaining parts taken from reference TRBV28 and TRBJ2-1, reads DVKVTQSSRYLVKRTGEKVFLECVQDMDHENMFWYRQDPGLGLRLIYFSYDVKMKEKGDIPEGYSVSREKKERFSLILESASTNQTSMYLCASSFYLSSGISPNEQFFGPGTRLTVL.

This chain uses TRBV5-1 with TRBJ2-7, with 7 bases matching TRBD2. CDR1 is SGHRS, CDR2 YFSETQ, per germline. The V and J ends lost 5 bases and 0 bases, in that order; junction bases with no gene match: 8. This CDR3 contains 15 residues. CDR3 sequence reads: CASRGGWGSSYEQYF. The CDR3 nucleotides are TGCGCCAGCAGGGGAGGGTGGGGTAGCTCCTACGAGCAGTACTTC.